This is a list of T cell receptor beta chains from one sample in a study of OX40 agonist ivuxolimab in advanced cancers. Clones were read by immunoSEQ multiplex PCR, and TCRdb kept only the in-frame ones, dropping some. The sample comprises about 26,000 clones, roughly 70% of which are singletons, and approximately 14% rests with the top ten. The source material was CD4+ or CD8+ T cells sorted from blood, sampled in a trial of the OX40 agonist ivuxolimab. These TCRs come from an adult with an advanced solid tumor such as melanoma, head and neck, liver or kidney cancer. Both conserved end residues are part of each CDR3. Fields, in order: clone size, J gene, V gene, D gene, CDR3 protein, CDR3 DNA. A D gene is named only where the DNA matches it firmly. Clone size appears in some rows only: once, few, many, or a class for an expanded clone.

few	TRBJ2-5	TRBV29-1	.	CSVEGVGWEETQYF	TGCAGCGTTGAAGGAGTGGGCTGGGAAGAGACCCAGTACTTC
.	TRBJ1-5	TRBV18	.	CASSPQGVNQPQHF	TGTGCCAGCTCACCACAGGGGGTCAATCAGCCCCAGCATTTT
few	TRBJ1-1	TRBV6-1	.	CASSVGALGWDTEAFF	TGTGCCAGCAGTGTTGGGGCCTTGGGGTGGGACACTGAAGCTTTCTTT
medium-sized	TRBJ1-6	TRBV19	.	CASSMKAGSSYNSPLHF	TGTGCCAGTAGTATGAAGGCGGGCAGCTCCTATAATTCACCCCTCCACTTT
.	TRBJ1-6	TRBV6-5	.	CASSYSNLPGNSPLHF	TGTGCCAGCAGTTACTCGAATTTACCCGGCAATTCACCCCTCCACTTT
.	TRBJ2-4	TRBV2	.	CASSPGTAKNIQYF	TGTGCCAGCAGTCCCGGGACAGCCAAAAACATTCAGTACTTC
.	TRBJ1-2	TRBV10-2	.	CASGDRVLYGYTF	TGCGCCAGCGGCGATAGGGTCCTCTACGGCTACACCTTC
.	TRBJ2-7	TRBV4-1	.	CASSQDHSKNVKSSYEQYF	TGCGCCAGCAGCCAAGACCACAGCAAGAACGTCAAAAGCTCCTACGAGCAGTACTTC
.	TRBJ1-4	TRBV5-6	TRBD1	CASSRGQAGEKLFF	TGTGCCAGCAGCCGGGGACAGGCTGGAGAAAAACTGTTTTTT
.	TRBJ2-1	TRBV9	.	CASSVTGNEQFF	TGTGCCAGCAGCGTTACAGGGAATGAGCAGTTCTTC
.	TRBJ2-5	TRBV6-5	.	CASGGRVETQYF	TGTGCCAGCGGGGGTCGCGTAGAGACCCAGTACTTC
medium-sized	TRBJ2-3	TRBV9	.	CASSVATRDTQYF	TGTGCCAGCAGCGTAGCTACGAGGGATACGCAGTATTTT
.	TRBJ1-2	TRBV4-2	.	CASSQEGGPGANYGYTF	TGTGCCAGCAGCCAAGAGGGAGGTCCAGGGGCAAACTATGGCTACACCTTC
.	TRBJ1-4	TRBV7-9	.	CASSFWVEKLFF	TGTGCCAGCAGCTTTTGGGTGGAAAAACTGTTTTTT
.	TRBJ2-4	TRBV27	TRBD2	CASRQAGGGNIQYF	TGTGCCAGCAGACAAGCGGGGGGCGGAAACATTCAGTACTTC
.	TRBJ1-2	TRBV27	.	CASSPIGTQGYTF	TGTGCCAGCAGCCCTATCGGGACACAAGGCTACACCTTC
.	TRBJ1-6	TRBV7-6	TRBD1	CASSRQGGNSPLHF	TGTGCCAGCAGCCGACAGGGGGGTAATTCACCCCTCCACTTT
.	TRBJ2-7	TRBV7-2	.	CASSVTGVGRSSYEQYF	TGTGCCAGCAGCGTTACTGGGGTGGGACGGAGCTCCTACGAGCAGTACTTC
few	TRBJ1-5	TRBV30	.	CAWSGQGGNQPQHF	TGTGCCTGGAGTGGGCAAGGGGGCAATCAGCCCCAGCATTTT
.	TRBJ1-5	TRBV6-1	.	CASSDRGGGLNNQPQHF	TGTGCCAGCAGTGACAGGGGCGGGGGCCTTAACAATCAGCCCCAGCATTTT
.	TRBJ2-5	TRBV7-9	.	CASSSVPGTHQETQYF	TGTGCCAGCAGCTCGGTCCCCGGGACACATCAAGAGACCCAGTACTTC
.	TRBJ2-5	TRBV7-9	.	CASTREDRSQETQYF	TGTGCCAGCACCCGGGAGGACAGATCTCAAGAGACCCAGTACTTC
.	TRBJ1-5	TRBV28	.	CASTTGTGRQPQHF	TGTGCCAGCACCACAGGAACAGGGAGACAGCCCCAGCATTTT
.	TRBJ2-5	TRBV11-3	TRBD2	CASSLGLAVQETQYF	TGTGCCAGCAGCTTAGGACTAGCGGTCCAAGAGACCCAGTACTTC
.	TRBJ1-1	TRBV20-1	.	CSAPGSEAFF	TGCAGTGCCCCGGGGTCCGAAGCTTTCTTT
.	TRBJ1-2	TRBV19	TRBD1	CASSVGPTGRYNYGYTF	TGTGCCAGTAGTGTGGGTCCGACAGGGAGATACAACTATGGCTACACCTTC
.	TRBJ2-7	TRBV5-4	.	CASSREQGYEQYF	TGTGCCAGCAGTAGGGAGCAGGGCTACGAGCAGTACTTC
.	TRBJ1-2	TRBV7-2	TRBD1	CASSSQGVGGYTF	TGTGCCAGCAGCTCCCAGGGGGTGGGCGGCTACACCTTC
.	TRBJ2-3	TRBV10-3	.	CAISGTDTQYF	TGTGCCATCAGTGGGACAGATACGCAGTATTTT
.	TRBJ1-1	TRBV6-1	TRBD1	CASRTGEGTEAFF	TGTGCCAGCAGAACAGGGGAGGGCACTGAAGCTTTCTTT
.	TRBJ1-2	TRBV5-8	.	CASSLKPDSMGLGYTF	TGTGCCAGCAGCTTGAAACCAGACAGTATGGGACTTGGCTACACCTTC
.	TRBJ1-3	TRBV30	.	CAWTPIRDGSGNTIYF	TGTGCCTGGACTCCAATCCGGGACGGCTCTGGAAACACCATATATTTT
.	TRBJ2-5	TRBV10-1	.	CASSQGRTETQYF	TGCGCCAGTTCACAGGGGAGGACAGAGACCCAGTACTTC
.	TRBJ2-3	TRBV6-6	.	CASSQFGAKITDTQYF	TGTGCCAGCAGTCAATTCGGGGCGAAAATCACAGATACGCAGTATTTT
few	TRBJ2-7	TRBV7-9	.	CASLGGRPYEQYF	TGTGCCAGCTTGGGAGGCAGACCATACGAGCAGTACTTC
.	TRBJ2-3	TRBV7-6	.	CASSFSYQSGTQYF	TGTGCCAGCAGCTTCTCCTATCAGAGTGGTACGCAGTATTTT
.	TRBJ2-1	TRBV6-5	TRBD2	CASSYSGTSGEQFF	TGTGCCAGCAGTTACTCGGGGACTAGTGGTGAGCAGTTCTTC
.	TRBJ1-5	TRBV2	TRBD1	CARRSTGLGQPQHF	TGTGCCCGCCGCTCGACAGGGCTAGGGCAGCCCCAGCATTTT
few	TRBJ2-7	TRBV5-1	TRBD2	CASSLETSGGEYEQYF	TGCGCCAGCAGCTTGGAGACTAGCGGGGGGGAATACGAGCAGTACTTC
.	TRBJ2-1	TRBV9	.	CASSPTRGEQFF	TGTGCCAGCAGCCCTACTCGGGGTGAGCAGTTCTTC
.	TRBJ2-3	TRBV5-6	TRBD1	CASSKKQGFADTQYF	TGTGCCAGCAGCAAGAAACAGGGGTTCGCAGATACGCAGTATTTT
few	TRBJ1-1	TRBV6-1	.	CASSGDSSLAFF	TGTGCCAGCAGTGGCGACAGCAGTCTCGCTTTCTTT
.	TRBJ2-3	TRBV5-1	.	CASSVKGTDTQYF	TGCGCCAGCAGCGTGAAGGGCACAGATACGCAGTATTTT
.	TRBJ2-3	TRBV11-3	.	CASSLGGSRFTDTQYF	TGTGCCAGCAGCTTAGGGGGTTCCCGATTTACAGATACGCAGTATTTT
.	TRBJ2-7	TRBV6-5	.	CASSRDGFYEQYF	TGTGCCAGCAGTAGAGACGGATTCTACGAACAGTACTTC